This T cell receptor (beta chain) derives from a study of tumor and adjacent non-tumor tissue in lung cancer. Three rounds of nested PCR, following a modified ARM-PCR protocol, produced the TCRbeta library. TCRdb re-called the multiplex PCR reads with MiXCR, one entry per CDR3 protein. Here the sample spans 65,000 to 70,000 distinct CDR3 sequences, 60% being singletons. Notes on this clonotype: An end of the junction differs from the germline gene, which may be a read error.

RNA was extracted from bulk tissue without any cell sorting. The CDR3 covers 15 residues. Per the germline V gene, CDR1 is SGHKS and CDR2 is YYEKEE (reference sequence). J is TRBJ2-7 and V is TRBV5-5; 10 bases agree with TRBD1. Specimen: lung tumor tissue. The TCR comes from a man in his fifties or sixties with non-small cell lung cancer. CDR3 in amino acids: CAGSLGQGFSHEQYF. The CDR3 DNA reads TGTGCCGGCAGCTTGGGACAGGGGTTTTCCCACGAGCAATACTTC.